These T cell receptor beta chains were read from a single sample in a study of cytomegalovirus exposure and HLA in healthy donors. TCRdb keeps only in-frame clones here, not all; method: immunoSEQ multiplex PCR. Of 180,000 or so clones listed, 60% to 80% are singletons. Material for sequencing was PBMCs. Receptors originate from a man between 35 and 55 years old in good health and CMV-seronegative. CDR3s include the opening cysteine and the closing phenylalanine or tryptophan. The order of the fields is V gene, CDR3 protein.

TRBV11-3 | CASSYGLAYSTDTQYF
TRBV2 | CASTIRGGRDNSPLHF
TRBV19 | CASSITGPRADEQFF
TRBV6-5 | CASSTISGSNYEQYF
TRBV28 | CASSFRGWDTGELFF
TRBV7-2 | CASSFQGWNGNTIYF
TRBV11-2 | CASSQDHRADVTNEKLFF
TRBV21-1 | CASSKSTEGPQHF
TRBV5-1 | CASSQGGSRNNEQFF
TRBV5-1 | CASTARREGYGSIAGELFF
TRBV7-2 | CASSPRGGGAFNGYTF
TRBV7-2 | CASTPSDRGRGNTIYF
TRBV7-3 | CASSLRAGGSYEQYF
TRBV29-1 | CSVAPAGGETQYF
TRBV7-9 | CASSSTAGVYRDTQYF
TRBV7-3 | CASSPGVYYNEQFF
TRBV29-1 | CSVEPMGAYRVANNTQYF
TRBV30 | CAWRNQGPYNEQFF
TRBV6-5 | CASSYDTGSGYTF
TRBV16 | CASSQGFSNQPQHF
TRBV9 | CASSVNSGTNTGELFF
TRBV30 | CAWVGDRGSYEQYF
TRBV4-1 | CASSQAPLASSYEQYF
TRBV11-2 | CANSLGSGLNYGYTF
TRBV18 | CASSYLGQGGETQYF
TRBV5-1 | CASFPGQGEFTGELFF
TRBV7-9 | CASSAWDTLSYEQYF
TRBV5-4 | CASSLAAGGGAGYNEQFF
TRBV29-1 | CSVETSGSYTDTQYF
TRBV5-4 | CASSLPGQGRTGELFF
TRBV28 | CASRTGQRIYEQYF
TRBV19 | CASSIAGSSYEQYF
TRBV5-1 | CASSATGSGNTIYF
TRBV7-9 | CSSSLAPGQGSHEQYF
TRBV6-5 | CASSRRTTAYNEQFF
TRBV6-6 | CASSTGDRTYEQYF
TRBV29-1 | CSVVGQVPSATSGSPYEQYF
TRBV6-6 | CASSFPGGFEQYF
TRBV5-6 | CASSSLERQSLNGYTF
TRBV9 | CASSVLGGTDPSYNEQFF
TRBV28 | CASSPGLSNEKLFF
TRBV29-1 | CSVLLGQRAYEQYF
TRBV6-5 | CATTTGASNQPQHF
TRBV2 | CASSPPGGLAEIYNEQFF
TRBV9 | CASSPAGGSLWETQYF